The T cell receptor beta chain under discussion was sequenced for a study of T-cell memory formation after mild COVID-19. In TCRdb, the 5' RACE reads were re-called with MiXCR into one record per CDR3 protein. The data hold over 120,000 distinct CDR3 sequences, with around 5.8% observed a single time. There are many counts of this clonotype. Per germline, CDR1 DFQATT and CDR2 SNEGSKA (reference sequence). The CDR3 contains 15 residues. Losses at the gene ends were 3 bases for V and 5 bases for J; bases not matched to a gene: 9. Specimen: PBMCs or a T cell subset sorted from them (not recorded which). The receptor comes from an adult woman who had mild COVID-19 (a few samples of this study predate the infection). Cell type and time point are not known. The chain carries TRBV20-1 and TRBJ2-3; TRBD2 aligns across 9 bases. The CDR3 loop is CSARGPSGKVDTQYF. As DNA, the CDR3 is TGCAGTGCTAGGGGCCCTAGCGGGAAAGTAGATACGCAGTATTTT.